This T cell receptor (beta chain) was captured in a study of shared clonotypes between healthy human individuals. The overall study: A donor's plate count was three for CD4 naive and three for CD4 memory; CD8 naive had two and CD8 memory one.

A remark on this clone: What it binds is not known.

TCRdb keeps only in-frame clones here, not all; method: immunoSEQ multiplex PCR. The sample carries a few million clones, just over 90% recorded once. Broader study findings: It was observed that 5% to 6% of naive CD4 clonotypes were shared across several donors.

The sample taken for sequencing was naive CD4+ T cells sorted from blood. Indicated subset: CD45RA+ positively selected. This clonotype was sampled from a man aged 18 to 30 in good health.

CDR3 loop: CASRRQENGYTF. DNA for the CDR3: TGTGCCAGCAGACGACAGGAAAATGGCTACACCTTC. The J gene is TRBJ1-2, the V gene TRBV9; weak D call: TRBD1 (6 bases). Germline V lookup: CDR1 SGDLS, CDR2 YYNGEE. This CDR3 has 12 amino acids. Trimming pared 5 bases from V and 6 bases from J, leaving 11 bases between.